Following are 22 T cell receptor beta chains from one sample sequenced in a study of shared clonotypes between healthy human individuals. The data were produced by immunoSEQ multiplex PCR, yet TCRdb's version contains in-frame clones alone and is incomplete. Here the sample spans around 200,000 clones, 90% to 95% being singletons. Specimen: naive CD4+ T cells sorted from blood. Subset denoted: CD45RA+ positively selected. These receptors were obtained from a woman in her twenties or thirties in good health.

This sequence joins TRBV4-1 and TRBJ2-7, with 12 bases lining up with TRBD2. This CDR3 has 15 residues. V was pared by 4 bases and J by 6 bases, with 7 bases of the junction left unmatched. Per the germline V gene, CDR1 is MGHRA and CDR2 is YSYEKL. This chain's CDR3 is CASSPRLAGAGEQYF. Written as DNA, the CDR3 is TGCGCCAGCAGCCCCCGACTAGCGGGAGCCGGCGAGCAGTACTTC.

The gene calls are TRBV5-1 and TRBJ2-1; the match to TRBD1 covers 8 bases. The V and J ends lost 5 bases and 1 base, in that order; junction bases with no gene match: 2. The V gene's germline CDR1 is SGHRS and CDR2 YFSETQ. The CDR3 extends over 14 amino acids. The CDR3 loop reads CASSWTGSYNEQFF. Here the CDR3 DNA reads TGCGCCAGCAGTTGGACAGGGTCCTACAATGAGCAGTTCTTC.

The genes are TRBV10-3 and TRBJ2-7; a weak D match, TRBD2 (6 bases). Per the germline V gene, CDR1 is ENHRY and CDR2 is SYGVKD. Trimming took 6 bases from V and 1 from J, leaving 13 bases between them. The CDR3 has 14 residues. The chain's CDR3 is CAIRSMTSSYEQYF. DNA of the CDR3: TGTGCCATCAGGTCTATGACTAGTTCCTACGAGCAGTACTTC.

The table lists this clone with a few counts. The rearrangement uses TRBV28 and TRBJ2-7; possible D gene TRBD2, 5 bases. CDR3 length: 11 amino acids. The germline V gene encodes CDR1 MDHEN and CDR2 SYDVKM. V lost 5 bases and J 7 bases, leaving 9 bases between the germline ends. The CDR3: CASSPGGEQYF. The CDR3 bases are TGTGCCAGCAGTCCCGGAGGAGAGCAGTACTTC. The variable domain in full, with the rest retrieved from reference TRBV28 and TRBJ2-7, is DVKVTQSSRYLVKRTGEKVFLECVQDMDHENMFWYRQDPGLGLRLIYFSYDVKMKEKGDIPEGYSVSREKKERFSLILESASTNQTSMYLCASSPGGEQYFGPGTRLTVT.

This chain uses TRBV27 with TRBJ2-2; 9 bases line up with TRBD1. CDR1 and CDR2 (germline): MNHEY, SMNVEV (reference sequence). With 7 bases clipped from V and 2 bases from J, the junction kept 2 bases outside the gene matches. This CDR3 region has 14 residues. The DNA of the CDR3 is TGTGCCAGCAAGGGACAGGGTAACACCGGGGAGCTGTTTTTT. Amino acid sequence: CASKGQGNTGELFF.

The chain joins TRBV7-9 to TRBJ2-5; no reliable D call. CDR3 length: 15 residues. CDR1 is SEHNR and CDR2 is FQNEAQ in the germline V gene (reference sequence). Trimming took off 7 bases at V and 2 bases at J, with 17 bases between the two ends. This chain's CDR3 is CASTLTRGIQETQYF. For the CDR3, the DNA is TGTGCCAGCACCCTGACCCGTGGGATTCAAGAGACCCAGTACTTC.

V and J are TRBV27 and TRBJ2-7, with 8 nucleotides matching TRBD1. Per the germline V gene, CDR1 is MNHEY and CDR2 is SMNVEV (reference sequence). Trimming took 6 bases from V and 2 from J; bases not matched to a gene: 9. There are 15 residues in the CDR3. CDR3 sequence (DNA): TGTGCCAGCAGCATGGGGGACAGGCGAACCTACGAGCAGTACTTC. Its protein is CASSMGDRRTYEQYF.

The chain carries TRBV28 and TRBJ1-3; TRBD1 might be the D (5 bases). This CDR3 spans 15 amino acids. V was pared by 8 bases and J by 1 base, with 15 bases between. Germline CDR1 reads MDHEN; CDR2 reads SYDVKM. Here the CDR3 DNA reads TGTGCCAGCGGAGGAGCGGGGGTTTCTGGAAACACCATATATTTT. It translates to CASGGAGVSGNTIYF.

V is TRBV19 and J is TRBJ2-2, with D possibly TRBD1 on 6 matching bases. Germline CDR1 and CDR2: LNHDA and SQIVND (reference sequence). The CDR3 sequence is 15 residues long. Trimming left V 5 bases short and J 0 bases short, with 10 bases between. In nucleotides, the CDR3 is TGTGCCAGTAGTGGACAGACCGCGAACACCGGGGAGCTGTTTTTT. Amino acids: CASSGQTANTGELFF.

This chain joins TRBV27 and TRBJ2-7, with 9 nucleotides matching TRBD1. CDR1 is MNHEY and CDR2 is SMNVEV in the germline V gene (reference sequence). This CDR3 contains 15 residues. V shed 3 bases and J 4 bases; nucleotides not matched to a gene: 7. The CDR3 coding sequence is TGTGCCAGCAGTTTTAGGACAGGGGAGAATTACGAGCAGTACTTC. It is translated as CASSFRTGENYEQYF.

The rearrangement links TRBV30 to TRBJ1-1; no clear D gene. Germline CDR1 and CDR2: GTSNPN and SVGIG (reference sequence). Trimming removed 2 bases at V and 0 bases at J, with 13 bases between. This CDR3 has 15 amino acids. The CDR3 DNA sequence: TGTGCCTGGAGTCAAGAGGCGCACATGAACACTGAAGCTTTCTTT. This codes for CAWSQEAHMNTEAFF.

The CDR3: CASSLLLGQVYEQYF. In nucleotides, the CDR3 is TGTGCCAGCAGTCTTCTGCTCGGACAGGTCTACGAGCAGTACTTC. This chain joins TRBV6-5 and TRBJ2-5, with 7 bases aligning to TRBD1. The J call may be faulty, since TRBJ2-7 better matches the DNA end. Germline lookup yields CDR1 MNHEY and CDR2 SVGAGI. CDR3 size: 15 residues.

The CDR3 nucleotides are TGTGCCAGCAGCCGTCCGGGACCTCAGCCCCAGCATTTT. It codes for CASSRPGPQPQHF. The V and J genes are TRBV28 and TRBJ1-5; the D gene is possibly TRBD1 (5 bases). Germline CDR1 is MDHEN and CDR2 is SYDVKM. Trimming stripped 6 bases from V and 6 bases from J, with 12 bases between. The CDR3 sequence is 13 residues long. The whole variable domain, remainder taken from reference TRBV28 and TRBJ1-5, is DVKVTQSSRYLVKRTGEKVFLECVQDMDHENMFWYRQDPGLGLRLIYFSYDVKMKEKGDIPEGYSVSREKKERFSLILESASTNQTSMYLCASSRPGPQPQHFGDGTRLSIL.

The J gene is TRBJ2-1, the V gene TRBV28; D is unresolved. V was pared by 8 bases and J by 9 bases, with 14 bases between. Germline lookup yields CDR1 MDHEN and CDR2 SYDVKM. CDR3 length equals 12 residues. CDR3 sequence (DNA): TGTGCCAGCGGCGATGGGTGGGGTGAGCAGTTCTTC. Protein: CASGDGWGEQFF. The variable domain in full, with the rest retrieved from reference TRBV28 and TRBJ2-1, is DVKVTQSSRYLVKRTGEKVFLECVQDMDHENMFWYRQDPGLGLRLIYFSYDVKMKEKGDIPEGYSVSREKKERFSLILESASTNQTSMYLCASGDGWGEQFFGPGTRLTVL.

The chain has TRBV6-5 and TRBJ2-3; a weak D match, TRBD1 (6 bases). CDR3 size: 12 residues. Per the germline V gene, CDR1 is MNHEY and CDR2 is SVGAGI. Trimming took off 6 bases at V and 5 bases at J, with 9 bases between the two ends. The CDR3 spells CASRDSRDTQYF. CDR3 coding DNA: TGTGCCAGCAGGGACAGTAGAGATACGCAGTATTTT.

The J gene is TRBJ1-4, the V gene TRBV28; D remains unclear. CDR3 length: 13 amino acids. With 4 bases removed from V and 8 bases from J, the gap between germline ends came to 11 bases. Germline CDR1 reads MDHEN; CDR2 reads SYDVKM. This chain's CDR3 is CASSSETREKLFF. The CDR3 bases are TGTGCCAGCAGTTCTGAAACCCGAGAAAAACTGTTTTTT.

This rearrangement joins TRBV2 to TRBJ2-3; 9 bases agree with TRBD2. Germline values: CDR1 SNHLY, CDR2 FYNNEI. The junction had 0 bases not matched to a gene; V was cut back by 4 bases and J by 1 base. The CDR3 covers 14 residues. In DNA form, the CDR3 reads TGTGCCAGCAGTGGGACTAGCGGCACAGATACGCAGTATTTT. Protein sequence: CASSGTSGTDTQYF. Full variable domain (rest looked up from reference TRBV2 and TRBJ2-3): EPEVTQTPSHQVTQMGQEVILRCVPISNHLYFYWYRQILGQKVEFLVSFYNNEISEKSEIFDDQFSVERPDGSNFTLKIRSTKLEDSAMYFCASSGTSGTDTQYFGPGTRLTVL.

The chain carries TRBV28 and TRBJ1-3; the match to TRBD1 covers 9 bases. V was pared by 6 bases and J by 6 bases, with 9 bases of the junction left unmatched. CDR3 length: 15 residues. The germline V gene has CDR1 MDHEN and CDR2 SYDVKM. CDR3 DNA sequence: TGTGCCAGCAGCACCCGACAGGGGGGCCAAAACACCATATATTTT. Its translation: CASSTRQGGQNTIYF.

The chain joins TRBV19 to TRBJ1-6; no definite D call. This CDR3 spans 15 amino acids. CDR1 is LNHDA and CDR2 is SQIVND in the germline V gene (reference sequence). Trimming removed 3 bases from V and 9 bases from J, with 15 bases in between. The CDR3 here is CASSMETVLRSPLHF. The CDR3 DNA follows: TGTGCCAGTAGTATGGAAACGGTACTCCGTTCACCCCTCCACTTT.

This chain uses TRBV5-6 with TRBJ1-5, with TRBD1 identical over 9 bases. The CDR3 is 16 amino acids. V shed 1 base, J shed 1 base, and the junction held 3 bases outside the gene matches. The V gene's germline CDR1 is SGHDT and CDR2 YYEEEE. The CDR3 spells CASSLTGGASNQPQHF. CDR3 bases: TGTGCCAGCAGCTTGACAGGGGGCGCGAGCAATCAGCCCCAGCATTTT.

The chain couples TRBV5-1 to TRBJ2-2, with no clear D. Germline lookup yields CDR1 SGHRS and CDR2 YFSETQ. The V gene lost 0 bases and the J gene lost 5 bases, with 11 bases spanning the gap. This CDR3 has 15 amino acids. Written as DNA, the CDR3 is TGCGCCAGCAGCTTGGGTTCTCAAGGAACCGGGGAGCTGTTTTTT. Translation: CASSLGSQGTGELFF.

V and J are TRBV18 and TRBJ2-5; 13 bases agree with TRBD2. V trimming: 3 bases; J trimming: 4 bases; junction bases outside the gene matches: 5. CDR1 KGHSH and CDR2 LQKENI come from the germline V gene. The CDR3 runs to 16 residues. CDR3 coding DNA: TGTGCCAGCTCACCGACTAGCGGGAGGCCCCCAGAGACCCAGTACTTC. Protein product: CASSPTSGRPPETQYF.